This T cell receptor beta chain was profiled in a study of shared clonotypes between healthy human individuals. Study context: The study enrolled a couple of women and three men aged 18 to 49. Every donor yielded three CD4 naive, three CD4 memory, two CD8 naive and one CD8 memory plate.

Genomic DNA from each subset was divided evenly over several immunoSEQ plates. Sequenced by immunoSEQ multiplex PCR; TCRdb stores in-frame clones only, minus some. The top ten clones hold over 1.3% of a sample with some 980,000 clones, roughly 72% of them seen once. Partitioning of CD4+ cells yielded a CD45RA+ naive subset and a CD45RA-negative memory subset. This clone has only a few counts. This CDR3 spans 15 amino acids. CDR1 is GTSNPN, CDR2 SVGIG, per germline (reference sequence). V was trimmed by 3 bases and J by 1 base, leaving 13 bases between them. The chain recombines TRBV30 with TRBJ2-4, with D perhaps TRBD1 (5 bases). Sequenced material: memory CD4+ T cells sorted from blood. The subset: CD45RA-negative fraction. This TCR derives from a man aged 18 to 29 in good health. In DNA form, the CDR3 reads TGTGCCTGGAGCCAACCAGGGTTGGCCAAAAACATTCAGTACTTC. This codes for CAWSQPGLAKNIQYF.